The present T cell receptor beta chain was sequenced within a study of blood T cell repertoires in COVID-19. Whole-study context: Donors in the United States, Italy and Spain gave samples during acute or convalescent COVID-19. PBMCs, B-cell-depleted T cells, or T cells provided the cDNA or gDNA that made up the material.

Study processing details: From reference gene primer amplification, estimates of nucleated cell counts were derived. The protocol was immunoSEQ multiplex PCR, while the TCRdb copy is restricted to in-frame clones and leaves out a portion. V, J and clone size were drawn from that table, and D and trimming were deduced from the DNA. Of roughly 150,000 clones listed, around 80% are singletons. This clone was found a few times. The CDR3 has 14 residues. Germline V gene lookup returns CDR1 SGHTA and CDR2 FQGNSA. V was pared by 1 base and J by 9 bases, with 7 bases of the junction left unmatched. The origin of this receptor is a woman between 45 and 65 years old with acute or convalescent COVID-19. The sample consisted of peripheral blood. The chain links TRBV7-2 to TRBJ2-3; TRBD2 aligns across 7 bases. The chain's CDR3 is CASSLGGTTATQYF. Here the CDR3 DNA reads TGTGCCAGCAGCTTAGGAGGGACTACCGCCACGCAGTATTTT. Using reference TRBV7-2 and TRBJ2-3 for the parts outside the CDR3, the full variable domain is GAGVSQSPSNKVTEKGKDVELRCDPISGHTALYWYRQSLGQGLEFLIYFQGNSAPDKSGLPSDRFSAERTGGSVSTLTIQRTQQEDSAVYLCASSLGGTTATQYFGPGTRLTVL.